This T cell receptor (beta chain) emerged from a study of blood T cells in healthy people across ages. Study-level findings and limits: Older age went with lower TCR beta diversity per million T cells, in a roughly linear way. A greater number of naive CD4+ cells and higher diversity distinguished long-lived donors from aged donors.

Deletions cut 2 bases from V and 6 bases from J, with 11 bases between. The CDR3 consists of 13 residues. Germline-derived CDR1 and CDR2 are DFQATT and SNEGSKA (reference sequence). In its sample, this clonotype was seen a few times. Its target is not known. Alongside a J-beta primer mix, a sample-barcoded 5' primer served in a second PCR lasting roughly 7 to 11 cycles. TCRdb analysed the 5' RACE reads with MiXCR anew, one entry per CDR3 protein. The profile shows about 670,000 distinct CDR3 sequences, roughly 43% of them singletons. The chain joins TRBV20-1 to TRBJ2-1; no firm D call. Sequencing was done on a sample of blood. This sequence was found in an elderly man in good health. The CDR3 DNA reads TGCAGTGCTAGATCCCCACGGTTCAATGAGCAGTTCTTC. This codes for CSARSPRFNEQFF.